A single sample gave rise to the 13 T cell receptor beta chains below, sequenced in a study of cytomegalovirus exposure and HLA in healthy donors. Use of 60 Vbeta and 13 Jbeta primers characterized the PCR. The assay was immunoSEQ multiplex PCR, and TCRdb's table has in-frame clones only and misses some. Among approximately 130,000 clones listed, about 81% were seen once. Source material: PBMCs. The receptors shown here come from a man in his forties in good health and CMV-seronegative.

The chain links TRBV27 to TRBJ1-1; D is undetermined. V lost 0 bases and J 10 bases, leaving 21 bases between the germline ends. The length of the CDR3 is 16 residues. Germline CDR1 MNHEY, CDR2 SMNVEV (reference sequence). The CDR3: CASSLSPDPDLSSAFF. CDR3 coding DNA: TGTGCCAGCAGTTTATCCCCAGACCCGGACTTGTCTTCAGCTTTCTTT.

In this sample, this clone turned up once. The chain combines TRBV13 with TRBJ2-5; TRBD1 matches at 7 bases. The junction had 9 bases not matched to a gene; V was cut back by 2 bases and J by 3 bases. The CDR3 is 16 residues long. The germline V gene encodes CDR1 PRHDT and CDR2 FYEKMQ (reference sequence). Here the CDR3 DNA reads TGTGCCAGCAGCTTACCGTCAGACAGGGACGAAGAGACCCAGTACTTC. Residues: CASSLPSDRDEETQYF.

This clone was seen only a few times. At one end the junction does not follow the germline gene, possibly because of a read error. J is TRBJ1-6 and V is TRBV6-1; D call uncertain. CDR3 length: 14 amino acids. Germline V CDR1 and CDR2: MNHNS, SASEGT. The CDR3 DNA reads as TGTGCCAGCAGAGAAGACGGAGAGATTTCACCCCTCCACTTT. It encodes CASREDGEISPLHF.

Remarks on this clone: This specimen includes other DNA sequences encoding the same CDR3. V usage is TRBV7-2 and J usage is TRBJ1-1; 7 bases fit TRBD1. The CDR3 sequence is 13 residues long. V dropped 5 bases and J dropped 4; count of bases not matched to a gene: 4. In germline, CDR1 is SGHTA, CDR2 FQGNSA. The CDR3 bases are TGTGCCAGCAGCCGACAGGGCGGCACTGAAGCTTTCTTT. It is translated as CASSRQGGTEAFF. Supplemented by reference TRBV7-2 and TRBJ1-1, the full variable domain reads GAGVSQSPSNKVTEKGKDVELRCDPISGHTALYWYRQSLGQGLEFLIYFQGNSAPDKSGLPSDRFSAERTGGSVSTLTIQRTQQEDSAVYLCASSRQGGTEAFFGQGTRLTVV.

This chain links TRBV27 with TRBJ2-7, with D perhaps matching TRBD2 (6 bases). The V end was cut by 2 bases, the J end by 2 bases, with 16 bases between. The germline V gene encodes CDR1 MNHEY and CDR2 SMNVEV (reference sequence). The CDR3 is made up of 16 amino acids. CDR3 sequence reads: CASSLESGRTPYEQYF. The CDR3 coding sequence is TGTGCCAGCAGTTTAGAGTCAGGGAGGACCCCCTACGAGCAGTACTTC.

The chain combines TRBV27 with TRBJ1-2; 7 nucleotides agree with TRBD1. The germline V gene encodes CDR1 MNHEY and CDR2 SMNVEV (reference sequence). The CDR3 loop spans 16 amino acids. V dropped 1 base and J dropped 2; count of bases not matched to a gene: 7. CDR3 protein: CASSLLGSGQNYGYTF. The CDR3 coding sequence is TGTGCCAGCAGTTTATTGGGCTCGGGACAGAACTATGGCTACACCTTC.

This CDR3 is CASSGGTGRANYGYTF. In DNA, the CDR3 is TGTGCCAGCTCTGGGGGCACAGGGCGAGCTAACTATGGCTACACCTTC. The chain employs TRBV18 and TRBJ1-2, with D possibly being TRBD1 (6 bases). Trimming cost V 6 bases and J 0 bases, with 17 bases left between them. The germline V gene encodes CDR1 KGHSH and CDR2 LQKENI. This CDR3 has 16 amino acids.

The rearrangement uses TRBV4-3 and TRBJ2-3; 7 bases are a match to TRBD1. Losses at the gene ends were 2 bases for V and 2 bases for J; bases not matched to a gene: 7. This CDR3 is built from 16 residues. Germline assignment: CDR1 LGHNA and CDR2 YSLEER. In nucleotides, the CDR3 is TGCGCCAGCAGCCAACAGTTAGGGGGCTCCACAGATACGCAGTATTTT. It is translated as CASSQQLGGSTDTQYF.

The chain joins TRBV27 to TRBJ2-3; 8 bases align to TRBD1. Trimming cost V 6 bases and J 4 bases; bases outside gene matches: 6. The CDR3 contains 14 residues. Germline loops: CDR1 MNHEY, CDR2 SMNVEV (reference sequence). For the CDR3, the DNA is TGTGCCAGCAGCAGCGTCAGGGGGCCAGATACGCAGTATTTT. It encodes CASSSVRGPDTQYF.

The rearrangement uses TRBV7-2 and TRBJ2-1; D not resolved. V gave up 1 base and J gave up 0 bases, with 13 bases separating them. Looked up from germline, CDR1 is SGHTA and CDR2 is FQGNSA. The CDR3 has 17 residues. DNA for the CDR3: TGTGCCAGCAGCTTAGAATTGGTCTACAGCTCCTACAATGAGCAGTTCTTC. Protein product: CASSLELVYSSYNEQFF.

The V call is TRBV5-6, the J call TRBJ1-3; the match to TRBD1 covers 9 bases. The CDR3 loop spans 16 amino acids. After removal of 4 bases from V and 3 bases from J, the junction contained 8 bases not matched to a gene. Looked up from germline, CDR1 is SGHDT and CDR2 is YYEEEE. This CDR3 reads CASSIIQGALGNTIYF. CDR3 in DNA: TGTGCCAGCAGCATAATACAGGGGGCGCTTGGAAACACCATATATTTT. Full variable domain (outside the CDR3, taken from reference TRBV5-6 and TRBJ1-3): DAGVTQSPTHLIKTRGQQVTLRCSPKSGHDTVSWYQQALGQGPQFIFQYYEEEERQRGNFPDRFSGHQFPNYSSELNVNALLLGDSALYLCASSIIQGALGNTIYFGEGSWLTVV.

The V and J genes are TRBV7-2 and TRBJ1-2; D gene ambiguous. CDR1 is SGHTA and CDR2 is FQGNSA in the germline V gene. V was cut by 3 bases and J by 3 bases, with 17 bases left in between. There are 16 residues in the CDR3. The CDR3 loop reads CASSFQNTRGHYGYTF. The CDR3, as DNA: TGTGCCAGCAGCTTTCAGAACACCAGAGGCCACTATGGCTACACCTTC.

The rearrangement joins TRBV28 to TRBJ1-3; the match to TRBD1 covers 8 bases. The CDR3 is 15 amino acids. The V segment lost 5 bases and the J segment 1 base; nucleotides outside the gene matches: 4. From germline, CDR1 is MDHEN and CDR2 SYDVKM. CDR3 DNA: TGTGCCAGCAGTACTCAGGGGGCGTCTGGAAACACCATATATTTT. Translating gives CASSTQGASGNTIYF. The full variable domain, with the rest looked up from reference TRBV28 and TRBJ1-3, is DVKVTQSSRYLVKRTGEKVFLECVQDMDHENMFWYRQDPGLGLRLIYFSYDVKMKEKGDIPEGYSVSREKKERFSLILESASTNQTSMYLCASSTQGASGNTIYFGEGSWLTVV.